This T cell receptor beta chain emerged from a study of graft-versus-host responses after intestinal transplantation. CDR3 length equals 13 residues. The V end was cut by 5 bases, the J end by 2 bases, with 9 bases between. The germline V gene encodes CDR1 KGHSH and CDR2 LQKENI. A word on this clone: Its antigen is not known.

Measured with immunoSEQ multiplex PCR; TCRdb has only the in-frame clones, and not every one. This table holds about 88,000 clones, under 90% found once. The sample was unstimulated CD4+ T cells sorted from spleen or lymph node cells, taken before intestinal transplant. This clonotype was sampled from a human donor who received an intestinal transplant. The chain joins TRBV18 to TRBJ2-5, with D tentatively TRBD2 (5 bases). The CDR3 region is CASSWRGQETQYF. Written as DNA, the CDR3 is TGTGCCAGCTCATGGCGAGGGCAAGAGACCCAGTACTTC.